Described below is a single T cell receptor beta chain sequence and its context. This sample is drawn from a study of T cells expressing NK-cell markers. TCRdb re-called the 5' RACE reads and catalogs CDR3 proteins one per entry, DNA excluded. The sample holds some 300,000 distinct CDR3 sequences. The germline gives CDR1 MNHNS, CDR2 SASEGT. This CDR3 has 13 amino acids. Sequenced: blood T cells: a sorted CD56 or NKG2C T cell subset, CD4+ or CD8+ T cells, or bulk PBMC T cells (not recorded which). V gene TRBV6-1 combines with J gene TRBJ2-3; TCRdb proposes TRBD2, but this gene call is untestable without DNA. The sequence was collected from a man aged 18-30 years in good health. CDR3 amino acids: CASSDPGLESQYF.